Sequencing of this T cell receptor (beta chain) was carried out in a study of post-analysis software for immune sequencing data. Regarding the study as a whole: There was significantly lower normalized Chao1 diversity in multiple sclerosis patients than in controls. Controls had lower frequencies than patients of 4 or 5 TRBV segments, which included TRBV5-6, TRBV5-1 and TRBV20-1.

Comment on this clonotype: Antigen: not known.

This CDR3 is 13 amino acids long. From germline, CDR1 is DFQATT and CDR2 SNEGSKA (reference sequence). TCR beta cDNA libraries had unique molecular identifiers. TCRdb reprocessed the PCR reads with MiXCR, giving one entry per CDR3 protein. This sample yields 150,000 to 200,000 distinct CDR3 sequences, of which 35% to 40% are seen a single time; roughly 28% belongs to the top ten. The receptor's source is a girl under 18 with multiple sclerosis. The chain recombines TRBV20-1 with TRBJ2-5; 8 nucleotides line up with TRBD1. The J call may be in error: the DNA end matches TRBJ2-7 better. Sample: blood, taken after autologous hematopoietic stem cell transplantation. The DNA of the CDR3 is TGCAGTGCTAGGGACAGGGAATTCTACGAGCAGTACTTC. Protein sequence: CSARDREFYEQYF.